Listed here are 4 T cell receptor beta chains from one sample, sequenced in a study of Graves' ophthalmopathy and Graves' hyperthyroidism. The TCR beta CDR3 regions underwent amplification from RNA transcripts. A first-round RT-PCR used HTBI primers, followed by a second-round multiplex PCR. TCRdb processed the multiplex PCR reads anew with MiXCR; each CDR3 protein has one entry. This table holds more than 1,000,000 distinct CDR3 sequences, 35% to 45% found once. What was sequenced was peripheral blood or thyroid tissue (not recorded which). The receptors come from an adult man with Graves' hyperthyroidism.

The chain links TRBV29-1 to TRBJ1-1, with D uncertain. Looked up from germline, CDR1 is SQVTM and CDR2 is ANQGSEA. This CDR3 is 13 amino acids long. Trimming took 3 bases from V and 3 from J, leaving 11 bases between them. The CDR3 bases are TGCAGCGTTGACCCCGGGATAGACACTGAAGCTTTCTTT. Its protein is CSVDPGIDTEAFF.

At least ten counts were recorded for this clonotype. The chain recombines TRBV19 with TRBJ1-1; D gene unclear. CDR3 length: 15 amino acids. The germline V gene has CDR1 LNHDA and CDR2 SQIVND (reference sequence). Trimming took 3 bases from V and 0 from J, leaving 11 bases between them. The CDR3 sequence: CASSIGNQMNTEAFF. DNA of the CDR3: TGTGCCAGTAGTATCGGGAACCAAATGAACACTGAAGCTTTCTTT.

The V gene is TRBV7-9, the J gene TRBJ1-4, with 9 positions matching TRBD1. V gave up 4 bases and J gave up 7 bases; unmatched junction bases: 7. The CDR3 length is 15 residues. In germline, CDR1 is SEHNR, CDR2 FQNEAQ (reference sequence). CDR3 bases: TGTGCCAGCAGCTCCGGGACAGGGTGGGGTGAAAAACTGTTTTTT. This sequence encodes CASSSGTGWGEKLFF.

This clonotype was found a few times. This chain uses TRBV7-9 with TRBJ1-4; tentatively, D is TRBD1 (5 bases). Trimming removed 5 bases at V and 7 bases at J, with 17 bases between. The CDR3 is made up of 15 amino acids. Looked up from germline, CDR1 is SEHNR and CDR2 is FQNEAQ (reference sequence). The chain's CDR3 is CASSTRAAGPEKLFF. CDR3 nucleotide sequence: TGTGCCAGCAGCACCAGGGCCGCCGGGCCTGAAAAACTGTTTTTT.